These 29 T cell receptor beta chains were all obtained from the same sample, sequenced in a study of OX40 agonist ivuxolimab in advanced cancers. Measured with immunoSEQ multiplex PCR; TCRdb has only the in-frame clones, and not every one. The table includes about 60,000 clones, roughly 89% detected once. Sequences were derived from CD4+ or CD8+ T cells sorted from blood, sampled in a trial of the OX40 agonist ivuxolimab. The receptors were sampled from an adult with an advanced solid tumor such as melanoma, head and neck, liver or kidney cancer.

This clone was picked up one time. The J gene is TRBJ1-5, the V gene TRBV19, with 9 bases aligning to TRBD1. The CDR3 consists of 14 residues. Trimming at V came to 1 base and at J to 7 bases, leaving 2 bases not matched to a gene. Germline CDR1 reads LNHDA; CDR2 reads SQIVND (reference sequence). The CDR3 DNA is TGTGCCAGTAGTATAGGACAGGGGGACCAGCCCCAGCATTTT. Its protein product is CASSIGQGDQPQHF.

In the case of this clone: This CDR3 is also generated by other DNA sequences in the sample. The rearrangement links TRBV28 to TRBJ1-2; 7 nucleotides agree with TRBD1. CDR3 length equals 13 residues. The germline V gene has CDR1 MDHEN and CDR2 SYDVKM. V dropped 5 bases and J dropped 3; count of bases not matched to a gene: 3. CDR3: CASSLGTDYGYTF. DNA for the CDR3: TGTGCCAGCAGTCTTGGGACAGACTATGGCTACACCTTC.

This chain uses TRBV29-1 with TRBJ2-7, with D perhaps matching TRBD1 or TRBD2 (5 bases each). The CDR3 is 12 residues long. V gave up 4 bases and J gave up 3 bases, with 10 bases separating them. Germline CDR1 and CDR2: SQVTM and ANQGSEA. DNA for the CDR3: TGCAGCGTTGGCCCAGGGAGCTACGAGCAGTACTTC. Its translation is CSVGPGSYEQYF.

V gene TRBV2 combines with J gene TRBJ2-5, with 9 bases fitting TRBD1. The CDR3 contains 14 residues. Germline CDR1 SNHLY, CDR2 FYNNEI. The ends lost 4 bases at V and 11 bases at J; junction bases unmatched: 11. The CDR3 loop is CASSGQGGINKQYF. In DNA, the CDR3 is TGTGCCAGCAGTGGACAGGGGGGAATTAATAAGCAGTACTTC. The variable domain in full, with the rest retrieved from reference TRBV2 and TRBJ2-5, is EPEVTQTPSHQVTQMGQEVILRCVPISNHLYFYWYRQILGQKVEFLVSFYNNEISEKSEIFDDQFSVERPDGSNFTLKIRSTKLEDSAMYFCASSGQGGINKQYFGPGTRLLVL.

The gene calls are TRBV5-5 and TRBJ2-5; the D gene could be TRBD1 or TRBD2 (7 bases each). Germline CDR1 and CDR2: SGHKS and YYEKEE (reference sequence). The CDR3 length is 19 residues. The V end lost 3 bases, the J end lost 2 bases, and 26 bases lay between the germline ends. The CDR3 DNA reads TGTGCCAGCAGCTCCCCCGAGTTTTGGGGGAGGGGGCAACAAGAGACCCAGTACTTC. Encoded protein: CASSSPEFWGRGQQETQYF.

The V gene is TRBV28, the J gene TRBJ1-1; TRBD1 matches at 7 bases. V was clipped by 4 bases and J by 3 bases; unmatched bases: 8. Germline V gene sequence: CDR1 MDHEN, CDR2 SYDVKM. CDR3 size: 15 residues. The chain's CDR3 is CASSSWEGAHTEAFF. The DNA of the CDR3 is TGTGCCAGCAGTTCATGGGAGGGGGCGCACACTGAAGCTTTCTTT.

The chain couples TRBV6-1 to TRBJ1-2, with TRBD1 matching over 7 bases. The V segment lost 3 bases and the J segment 6 bases; nucleotides outside the gene matches: 13. Germline-derived CDR1 and CDR2 are MNHNS and SASEGT. The CDR3 spans 16 residues. The CDR3, as DNA: TGTGCCAGCAGTGAGGACCCAAGGACAGGCAGGGATGGCTACACCTTC. Residues: CASSEDPRTGRDGYTF.

In its sample, this clone was seen a few times. This chain uses TRBV7-9 with TRBJ1-5, with D unresolved. The CDR3 runs 13 residues. V lost 5 bases to trimming and J lost 7 bases, with 12 bases between them. Germline CDR1 and CDR2: SEHNR and FQNEAQ (reference sequence). The CDR3 spells CASSATAQQPQHF. CDR3 DNA sequence: TGTGCCAGCAGCGCCACGGCTCAGCAGCCCCAGCATTTT.

The V call is TRBV7-8, the J call TRBJ1-1; D may be TRBD1 (6 bases). The CDR3 spans 14 residues. The germline V gene encodes CDR1 SGHVS and CDR2 FQNEAQ. V shed 1 base and J shed 5 bases, with 11 bases lying between them. CDR3 residues: CASSLEQGETEAFF. The CDR3 DNA reads TGTGCCAGCAGCTTAGAACAGGGTGAGACTGAAGCTTTCTTT.

The V gene is TRBV19, the J gene TRBJ2-1, with 7 nucleotides matching TRBD2. The CDR3 runs to 13 residues. CDR1 is LNHDA, CDR2 SQIVND, per germline (reference sequence). Trimming at V came to 5 bases and at J to 10 bases, leaving 8 bases not matched to a gene. The CDR3 here is CASSGTTNWEQFF. The CDR3 DNA follows: TGTGCCAGTAGTGGGACTACCAATTGGGAGCAGTTCTTC.

This sequence joins TRBV19 and TRBJ2-4; TRBD2 matches 8 bases. The J segment lost 6 bases and the V segment lost 4 bases, leaving 5 bases of the junction unmatched. The CDR3 covers 14 residues. In germline, CDR1 is LNHDA, CDR2 SQIVND (reference sequence). CDR3 in amino acids: CASSKGLGGNIQYF. DNA of the CDR3: TGTGCCAGTAGTAAGGGACTAGGTGGAAACATTCAGTACTTC.

The CDR3 DNA follows: TGTGCCAGCAGCGCCGGGACAGGGGCCGTCACTGAAGCTTTCTTT. Translated: CASSAGTGAVTEAFF. This chain joins TRBV9 and TRBJ1-1, with 10 positions matching TRBD1. The CDR3 runs 15 residues. The germline CDR1 and CDR2 sequences are SGDLS and YYNGEE. V dropped 3 bases and J dropped 4; count of bases not matched to a gene: 6.

The chain recombines TRBV28 with TRBJ2-7; D remains unclear. Between the trimmed V and J ends, which lost 8 bases and 0 bases, there was a span of 14 bases. Germline-derived CDR1 and CDR2 are MDHEN and SYDVKM. CDR3 length: 14 residues. The CDR3: CASLSVSISYEQYF. The CDR3 DNA is TGTGCCAGCCTCTCAGTGAGCATCTCCTACGAGCAGTACTTC. The whole variable domain, filled in from reference TRBV28 and TRBJ2-7, reads DVKVTQSSRYLVKRTGEKVFLECVQDMDHENMFWYRQDPGLGLRLIYFSYDVKMKEKGDIPEGYSVSREKKERFSLILESASTNQTSMYLCASLSVSISYEQYFGPGTRLTVT.

This chain joins TRBV4-2 and TRBJ1-1; 7 nucleotides agree with TRBD1. This CDR3 spans 15 amino acids. Germline V gene lookup returns CDR1 LGHNA and CDR2 YNFKEQ. J gave up 2 bases and V 3 bases, and 6 bases lay outside the gene matches. This CDR3 reads CASSHSGTANTEAFF. The CDR3 bases are TGTGCCAGCAGCCATTCCGGGACAGCCAACACTGAAGCTTTCTTT.

CDR3 nucleotide sequence: TGCAGCGTTGATCAGCCAGGGAATGACAATGAGCAGTTCTTC. This encodes CSVDQPGNDNEQFF. This chain uses TRBV29-1 with TRBJ2-1, with D possibly being TRBD1 (5 bases). The CDR3 has 14 residues. Between the trimmed V and J ends, which lost 3 bases and 5 bases, there was a span of 14 bases. CDR1 is SQVTM and CDR2 is ANQGSEA in the germline V gene.

V gene TRBV5-1 combines with J gene TRBJ1-3; D is undetermined. Germline CDR1 and CDR2: SGHRS and YFSETQ. V lost 0 bases to trimming and J lost 0 bases, with 7 bases between them. This CDR3 contains 15 residues. CDR3 sequence reads: CASSLAADSGNTIYF. The CDR3 region has the DNA TGCGCCAGCAGCTTGGCCGCGGACTCTGGAAACACCATATATTTT.

The chain recombines TRBV19 with TRBJ2-7; D is unclear. Deletions cut 6 bases from V and 4 bases from J, with 10 bases between. The CDR3 is made up of 12 amino acids. Germline V gene lookup returns CDR1 LNHDA and CDR2 SQIVND (reference sequence). The DNA for the CDR3 is TGTGCCAGTAGCTCGGACGGTTACGAGCAGTACTTC. Translation gives CASSSDGYEQYF.

This clone has just a few counts. The chain links TRBV4-1 to TRBJ1-2; possible D gene TRBD1, 5 bases. Germline V gene lookup returns CDR1 MGHRA and CDR2 YSYEKL. The CDR3 spans 15 residues. Trimming took 0 bases from V and 1 from J, leaving 9 bases between them. The CDR3 region is CASSQEGGVNYGYTF. In DNA, the CDR3 is TGCGCCAGCAGCCAAGAAGGAGGGGTTAACTATGGCTACACCTTC.

This clone was detected only a few times. The chain recombines TRBV11-2 with TRBJ2-5, with 7 bases aligning to TRBD1. The CDR3 has 17 amino acids. Trimming took 2 bases from V and 1 from J; bases not matched to a gene: 10. The V gene's germline CDR1 is SGHAT and CDR2 FQNNGV. This CDR3 reads CASSLKEDRHVQETQYF. DNA of the CDR3: TGTGCCAGCAGCTTAAAAGAGGACAGGCACGTCCAAGAGACCCAGTACTTC.

The chain uses TRBV28 and TRBJ1-5; D uncertain. Germline V gives CDR1 MDHEN, CDR2 SYDVKM. Trimming shortened V by 7 bases and J by 5 bases, and 15 bases separated the two germline ends. The CDR3 length is 14 residues. This CDR3 reads CASTIYPGDQPQHF. The CDR3 nucleotides read TGTGCCAGCACCATATATCCCGGGGATCAGCCCCAGCATTTT.

The chain carries TRBV19 and TRBJ2-1; tentative D call: TRBD2 (5 bases). With 3 bases removed from V and 2 bases from J, the gap between germline ends came to 14 bases. CDR1 is LNHDA, CDR2 SQIVND, per germline (reference sequence). CDR3 length equals 16 residues. CDR3 sequence (DNA): TGTGCCAGTAGTATTTCGGCGCGGGCCCCCTACAATGAGCAGTTCTTC. Its protein product is CASSISARAPYNEQFF.

The chain employs TRBV25-1 and TRBJ1-1; tentatively, D is TRBD1 (5 bases). Germline CDR1 MGHDK, CDR2 SYGVNS. V was pared by 6 bases and J by 1 base, with 9 bases between. The CDR3 extends over 13 amino acids. CDR3 loop: CASRGQANTEAFF. CDR3 nucleotides: TGTGCCAGCAGGGGGCAGGCGAACACTGAAGCTTTCTTT.

This chain joins TRBV4-1 and TRBJ2-7; weak D call: TRBD1 (6 bases). V lost 1 base to trimming and J lost 0 bases, with 16 bases between them. The CDR3 totals 17 residues. Germline CDR1 MGHRA, CDR2 YSYEKL. The CDR3 spells CASSQGPVTGSSYEQYF. The CDR3 DNA follows: TGCGCCAGCAGCCAAGGGCCGGTGACAGGTAGCTCCTACGAGCAGTACTTC.

The chain recombines TRBV18 with TRBJ1-2; weak D call: TRBD1 (5 bases). Germline assignment: CDR1 KGHSH and CDR2 LQKENI. V lost 2 bases, J lost 0 bases, and 13 bases lay in between. The CDR3 extends over 16 amino acids. The CDR3 is CASSPGTAWANYGYTF. CDR3 sequence (DNA): TGTGCCAGCTCACCAGGGACCGCGTGGGCTAACTATGGCTACACCTTC.

The chain joins TRBV28 to TRBJ2-5, with 8 bases lining up with TRBD1. V shed 6 bases and J 5 bases; nucleotides not matched to a gene: 8. CDR1 and CDR2 from the germline V gene are MDHEN and SYDVKM. This CDR3 region has 14 residues. CDR3 protein: CASSLDRGWETQYF. For the CDR3, the DNA is TGTGCCAGCAGCCTCGACAGGGGCTGGGAGACCCAGTACTTC.

The chain links TRBV9 to TRBJ1-4; perhaps TRBD1 as D (5 bases). V dropped 3 bases and J dropped 6 bases, with 15 bases sitting between them. This CDR3 has 15 residues. Per germline, CDR1 SGDLS and CDR2 YYNGEE. CDR3 in DNA: TGTGCCAGCAGCGCCGGACATTTCGGAGATGAAAAACTGTTTTTT. Protein: CASSAGHFGDEKLFF.

This clone was detected once. J is TRBJ1-2 and V is TRBV4-3, with 7 bases aligning to TRBD1. Germline V gene data show CDR1 as LGHNA and CDR2 as YSLEER. This CDR3 region has 15 residues. J lost 7 bases, V lost 1 base, and 9 bases had no gene match. In nucleotides, the CDR3 is TGCGCCAGCAGCCAAGTCGACAGGGAGATGGTTGGCTACACCTTC. Amino acid sequence: CASSQVDREMVGYTF.

This clone appeared once. The V gene is TRBV7-2, the J gene TRBJ1-1, with D hard to call. There are 13 residues in the CDR3. Germline V gene lookup returns CDR1 SGHTA and CDR2 FQGNSA. V shed 5 bases and J shed 0 bases, with 7 bases lying between them. The CDR3 here is CASSPGLNTEAFF. The CDR3 DNA sequence: TGTGCCAGCAGCCCTGGCCTGAACACTGAAGCTTTCTTT.

The chain combines TRBV10-3 with TRBJ2-1, with 12 bases lining up with TRBD2. Germline-derived CDR1 and CDR2 are ENHRY and SYGVKD. This CDR3 is 14 amino acids long. Trimming cost V 10 bases and J 3 bases; bases outside gene matches: 4. The CDR3 protein is CASRTSGIYNEQFF. CDR3 coding DNA: TGTGCCAGCCGGACTAGCGGGATCTACAATGAGCAGTTCTTC.